Described below is a single T cell receptor beta chain sequence and its context. The antigen is not known. TEMRA cells were FACS-enriched, with CD8+ and CD4+ T cells isolated negatively. Trimming shortened V by 5 bases and J by 5 bases, and 10 bases separated the two germline ends. This CDR3 region has 13 residues. The V gene's germline CDR1 is SGHTA and CDR2 FQGNSA. RNA in amounts of roughly 0.45 to 1 ug was reverse transcribed with random hexamers. The amplification used immunoSEQ multiplex PCR on TCR beta CDR3; it spanned 54 Vbeta and 13 Jbeta. Each CDR3 protein is one row after TCRdb ran MiXCR on the immunoSEQ multiplex PCR reads. The sample records about 120,000 distinct CDR3 sequences, around 94% being singletons. The data belong to a study of CD8 T cells in Susac syndrome. Overall study findings and caveats: The number of individuals included in the study's TCR sequencing and HLA analysis was acknowledged as relatively small.

This chain connects TRBV7-2 to TRBJ2-1; perhaps D is TRBD1 or TRBD2 (5 bases each). Sequences were obtained from CD4+ T cells from PBMCs. The TCR comes from a human donor in good health. CDR3 sequence reads: CASSPGPDNEQFF. CDR3 sequence (DNA): TGTGCCAGCAGCCCGGGACCGGACAATGAGCAGTTCTTC.